This T cell receptor beta chain appears in the sequencing data of a study of cytomegalovirus exposure and HLA in healthy donors. Study conclusions and caveats: Later analysis demonstrated an association between a missense DCLRE1C variant and TCR beta V- and J-gene trimming. Researchers counted around 180 TCR beta chains as cytomegalovirus-associated.

This clone was detected a few times. The antigen remains unidentified. Use of 60 Vbeta and 13 Jbeta primers characterized the PCR. Sequenced by immunoSEQ multiplex PCR; TCRdb stores in-frame clones only, minus some. The data show 110,000 or so clones, over 6.5% seen once. Deletions cut 7 bases from V and 7 bases from J, with 16 bases between. Germline CDR1 and CDR2: LNHDA and SQIVND (reference sequence). CDR3 size: 14 residues. This chain joins TRBV19 and TRBJ1-4; the D gene is possibly TRBD1 (6 bases). The receptor was isolated from a woman between 40 and 55 years old in good health and CMV-seropositive. Sequences were obtained from PBMCs. The DNA of the CDR3 is TGTGCCAGTACCGGCAGGGGTTACGTTGAAAAACTGTTTTTT. It yields the protein CASTGRGYVEKLFF.